A single sample gave rise to the 32 T cell receptor beta chains below, sequenced in a study of CD8 T cells in ankylosing spondylitis. TCRdb reprocessed the 5' RACE reads with MiXCR, giving one entry per CDR3 protein. The repertoire holds 650,000 to 800,000 distinct CDR3 sequences, with under 20% as singletons. General observations from the study: Seven or eight highly homologous variants formed a TCR beta motif that appeared characteristic of ankylosing spondylitis blood.

Antigen specificity for these receptors is unknown. Sequencing was carried out using blood, either unsorted or a sorted T cell fraction (not recorded which). The origin of the receptors is a male donor with ankylosing spondylitis.

This clonotype was counted a few times. CDR3 sequence (DNA): TGCAGTGCTAGAGAGGATATGGCTTTCCAGACCCAGTACTTC. Protein sequence: CSAREDMAFQTQYF. The V gene is TRBV20-1, the J gene TRBJ2-5; D call uncertain. This CDR3 comprises 14 residues. Between the trimmed V and J ends, which lost 0 bases and 6 bases, there was a span of 14 bases. Germline CDR1 reads DFQATT; CDR2 reads SNEGSKA (reference sequence).

The J gene is TRBJ1-1, the V gene TRBV27; tentatively, D is TRBD1 (5 bases). V gave up 7 bases and J gave up 2 bases, with 11 bases separating them. The CDR3 totals 13 residues. Germline loops: CDR1 MNHEY, CDR2 SMNVEV (reference sequence). The CDR3 DNA is TGTGCCAGCATGGATGGGACTAACACTGAAGCTTTCTTT. It yields the protein CASMDGTNTEAFF.

This clonotype turned up a few times. V and J are TRBV29-1 and TRBJ2-7, with 7 bases matching TRBD1. This CDR3 region has 14 residues. CDR1 and CDR2 (germline): SQVTM, ANQGSEA. The V segment lost 1 base and the J segment 2 bases; nucleotides outside the gene matches: 5. The CDR3 region is CSVEVPGTAYEQYF. The CDR3 nucleotides are TGCAGCGTTGAAGTCCCTGGGACAGCCTACGAGCAGTACTTC.

This rearrangement joins TRBV5-4 to TRBJ2-3, with 8 nucleotides matching TRBD1. Germline V gene data show CDR1 as SGHNT and CDR2 as YYREEE (reference sequence). The CDR3 totals 16 residues. The junction had 8 bases not matched to a gene; V was cut back by 2 bases and J by 3 bases. The CDR3 region has the DNA TGTGCCAGCAGCTTTGGGCCAGGGGGCAATACAGATACGCAGTATTTT. It is translated as CASSFGPGGNTDTQYF.

There are a few counts of this clonotype. V and J are TRBV20-1 and TRBJ1-1; the D gene is possibly TRBD1 (6 bases). Germline CDR1 and CDR2: DFQATT and SNEGSKA (reference sequence). The V end was cut by 1 base, the J end by 1 base, with 13 bases between. CDR3 length: 15 amino acids. CDR3 nucleotides: TGCAGTGCTAGAGGCGCCTCGGACAGGAACACTGAAGCTTTCTTT. Translated, it gives CSARGASDRNTEAFF.

This clonotype was picked up a small number of times. The chain carries TRBV20-1 and TRBJ2-1; D is perhaps TRBD2 (5 bases). The CDR3 has 15 residues. The germline V gene encodes CDR1 DFQATT and CDR2 SNEGSKA (reference sequence). V was cut by 3 bases and J by 0 bases, with 12 bases left in between. The CDR3: CSASGGRSSYNEQFF. Written as DNA, the CDR3 is TGCAGTGCTAGTGGCGGGCGGAGCTCCTACAATGAGCAGTTCTTC.

The chain couples TRBV29-1 to TRBJ1-1; 8 bases map to TRBD1. V lost 7 bases and J lost 8; bases outside the gene matches: 15. Germline CDR1 and CDR2: SQVTM and ANQGSEA. The CDR3 consists of 14 residues. The CDR3 reads CSGSPMTGAPEAFF. CDR3 nucleotides: TGCAGCGGCTCCCCAATGACAGGGGCCCCCGAAGCTTTCTTT.

The chain recombines TRBV4-1 with TRBJ2-7, with 13 positions matching TRBD2. CDR3 length equals 16 residues. The J segment lost 3 bases and the V segment lost 4 bases, leaving 6 bases of the junction unmatched. The germline CDR1 and CDR2 sequences are MGHRA and YSYEKL. The CDR3 loop is CASSPGLAGALYEQYF. CDR3 DNA: TGCGCCAGCAGCCCAGGACTAGCGGGGGCCCTCTACGAGCAGTACTTC.

This clonotype has only a few counts. The CDR3 nucleotides read TGCGCCAGCAGCTTGGAGGGACAGGGGGCCCTCGACACCTTC. Its translation: CASSLEGQGALDTF. This chain uses TRBV5-1 with TRBJ1-2, with TRBD1 identical over 12 bases. Losses at the gene ends were 0 bases for V and 12 bases for J; bases not matched to a gene: 6. Germline V gene lookup returns CDR1 SGHRS and CDR2 YFSETQ. This CDR3 region has 14 residues.

V gene TRBV12-3 or TRBV12-4 combines with J gene TRBJ2-7, with D perhaps matching TRBD2 (6 bases). Trimming stripped 8 bases from V and 3 bases from J, with 20 bases between. The CDR3 loop spans 15 amino acids. The CDR3 is CASGRTDFGGYEQYF. CDR3 sequence (DNA): TGTGCCAGCGGGCGGACGGACTTCGGGGGCTACGAGCAGTACTTC.

The rearrangement uses TRBV24-1 and TRBJ2-7; tentatively, D is TRBD2 (6 bases). This CDR3 has 15 amino acids. Trimming took off 3 bases at V and 0 bases at J, with 11 bases between the two ends. The germline gives CDR1 KGHDR, CDR2 SFDVKD. The CDR3 here is CATSDPRDSSYEQYF. CDR3 nucleotide sequence: TGTGCCACCAGTGATCCCCGGGACTCCTCCTACGAGCAGTACTTC.

The chain is built from TRBV4-1 and TRBJ2-5; TRBD2 might be the D (7 bases). CDR3 length: 17 residues. Trimming removed 3 bases at V and 5 bases at J, with 22 bases between. The germline V gene encodes CDR1 MGHRA and CDR2 YSYEKL. The DNA for the CDR3 is TGCGCCAGCAGCCAGCACCAGGGGCGGGGGAGGGGGGAGACCCAGTACTTC. Translation gives CASSQHQGRGRGETQYF.

This clonotype has more than one count but fewer than ten. The rearrangement uses TRBV7-9 and TRBJ2-2; a possible D gene is TRBD2 (6 bases). Germline V gene data show CDR1 as SEHNR and CDR2 as FQNEAQ (reference sequence). Trimming cost V 1 base and J 4 bases, with 16 bases left between them. CDR3 length: 17 amino acids. The CDR3: CASSLGFGGGFTGELFF. The CDR3 region has the DNA TGTGCCAGCAGCTTAGGATTCGGGGGAGGATTCACCGGGGAGCTGTTTTTT.

The rearrangement uses TRBV5-1 and TRBJ2-6; the D gene is possibly TRBD2 (5 bases). Germline CDR1 SGHRS, CDR2 YFSETQ. This CDR3 has 16 residues. V was clipped by 7 bases and J by 1 base, with 15 bases between them. Here the CDR3 reads CASSHGLYSGANVLTF. The CDR3 DNA is TGCGCCAGCTCCCATGGACTCTATTCTGGGGCCAACGTCCTGACTTTC.

This sequence joins TRBV7-8 and TRBJ2-3; TRBD1 matches 7 bases. Per the germline V gene, CDR1 is SGHVS and CDR2 is FQNEAQ. With V trimmed by 1 base and J by 2 bases, 3 bases remained unmatched. The CDR3 runs 15 residues. CDR3 amino acids: CASSLGDSFTDTQYF. The CDR3 bases are TGTGCCAGCAGCTTAGGGGACAGTTTCACAGATACGCAGTATTTT.

This clonotype occurred a few times. V and J are TRBV2 and TRBJ2-7; 8 bases are shared with TRBD2. J was trimmed by 3 bases and V by 3 bases; bases with no gene match: 7. There are 15 residues in the CDR3. CDR1 is SNHLY and CDR2 is FYNNEI in the germline V gene. This CDR3 is CASSESTGRVYEQYF. Here the CDR3 DNA reads TGTGCCAGCAGTGAGTCGACCGGGAGGGTCTACGAGCAGTACTTC.

The V call is TRBV11-2, the J call TRBJ1-4; D is undetermined. Trimming shortened V by 4 bases and J by 8 bases, and 11 bases separated the two germline ends. The germline V gene encodes CDR1 SGHAT and CDR2 FQNNGV. The CDR3 is 13 residues long. The CDR3 loop is CASSSSGREKLFF. CDR3 bases: TGTGCCAGCAGCTCCTCAGGACGCGAAAAACTGTTTTTT.

This clonotype came up a few times. The chain combines TRBV5-1 with TRBJ2-7; D not certain. Germline assignment: CDR1 SGHRS and CDR2 YFSETQ. The length of the CDR3 is 14 residues. V was clipped by 0 bases and J by 1 base, with 8 bases between them. CDR3 protein: CASSLEGISYEQYF. CDR3 DNA sequence: TGCGCCAGCAGCTTGGAAGGGATTTCCTACGAGCAGTACTTC.

The chain links TRBV7-2 to TRBJ2-7; D is perhaps TRBD1 or TRBD2 (6 bases each). CDR3 length: 12 residues. Germline V gives CDR1 SGHTA, CDR2 FQGNSA. V dropped 5 bases and J dropped 9 bases, with 14 bases sitting between them. The DNA for the CDR3 is TGTGCCAGCAGCCCTCATAAGGGGGGGCAGTACTTC. Protein: CASSPHKGGQYF.

This clonotype was detected ten times or more. The CDR3: CASRLAGAYEQYF. The CDR3 nucleotides read TGTGCCAGTCGACTAGCTGGGGCATACGAGCAGTACTTC. The rearrangement uses TRBV6-2 or TRBV6-3 and TRBJ2-7, with TRBD2 matching 7 bases. J lost 4 bases, V lost 9 bases, and 9 bases had no gene match. This CDR3 has 13 amino acids. The germline V gene encodes CDR1 MNHEY and CDR2 SVGEGT.

The chain employs TRBV10-3 and TRBJ2-3, with D hard to call. The CDR3 consists of 12 residues. CDR1 is ENHRY, CDR2 SYGVKD, per germline. Trimming took off 8 bases at V and 1 base at J, with 7 bases between the two ends. The CDR3 reads CAIGWGTDTQYF. CDR3 DNA: TGTGCCATCGGCTGGGGCACAGATACGCAGTATTTT.

The chain carries TRBV5-1 and TRBJ2-7; TRBD1 might be the D (6 bases). CDR3 length equals 13 residues. CDR1 is SGHRS and CDR2 is YFSETQ in the germline V gene. V shed 4 bases and J shed 3 bases, with 11 bases lying between them. This CDR3 reads CASSKDSYYEQYF. The CDR3 region has the DNA TGCGCCAGCAGCAAGGACAGCTACTACGAGCAGTACTTC.

This clonotype was seen more than once but under ten times. The chain combines TRBV7-9 with TRBJ2-7; D uncertain. Trimming cost V 1 base and J 4 bases, with 11 bases left between them. The CDR3 length is 14 residues. Germline V gives CDR1 SEHNR, CDR2 FQNEAQ (reference sequence). The CDR3 DNA sequence: TGTGCCAGCAGCTTAGTGCCTTCCTATTACGAGCAGTACTTC. Its translation is CASSLVPSYYEQYF.

A few counts support this clonotype. The chain has TRBV6-5 and TRBJ2-6; D might be TRBD1 (6 bases). Deletions cut 4 bases from V and 4 bases from J, with 11 bases between. The CDR3 loop spans 15 amino acids. Germline V gene data show CDR1 as MNHEY and CDR2 as SVGAGI. The CDR3 region is CASSSGTRGANVLTF. In DNA form, the CDR3 reads TGTGCCAGCAGTTCCGGGACAAGAGGGGCCAACGTCCTGACTTTC.

The J gene is TRBJ2-1, the V gene TRBV4-1; 7 bases are a match to TRBD2. The CDR3 length is 14 residues. CDR1 is MGHRA, CDR2 YSYEKL, per germline. The V and J ends lost 2 bases and 6 bases, in that order; junction bases with no gene match: 4. The CDR3, as DNA: TGCGCCAGCAGCCAAATGGGACTATTCAATGAGCAGTTCTTC. It translates to CASSQMGLFNEQFF.

This clonotype occurred a few times. V gene TRBV20-1 combines with J gene TRBJ1-4; TRBD1 is a possible D gene (5 bases). This CDR3 is 15 amino acids long. With 4 bases removed from V and 3 bases from J, the gap between germline ends came to 15 bases. Per the germline V gene, CDR1 is DFQATT and CDR2 is SNEGSKA (reference sequence). CDR3 loop: CSAINGGTANEKLFF. The CDR3 DNA follows: TGCAGTGCTATCAACGGGGGGACGGCTAATGAAAAACTGTTTTTT.

This clonotype came up a few times. The CDR3 region is CASSPDSPNTEAFF. In nucleotides, the CDR3 is TGTGCCAGCTCACCTGACAGCCCGAACACTGAAGCTTTCTTT. The V call is TRBV18, the J call TRBJ1-1, with a weak D call TRBD1 (5 bases). This CDR3 region has 14 residues. Looked up from germline, CDR1 is KGHSH and CDR2 is LQKENI. V lost 3 bases and J lost 1, with 9 bases in between.

This clonotype was counted only a few times. The CDR3, as DNA: TGTGCCAGCGCGGGACTAGCGGGGGGCATGAACACCGGGGAGCTGTTTTTT. Translation: CASAGLAGGMNTGELFF. This chain connects TRBV2 to TRBJ2-2; the match to TRBD2 covers 15 bases. After removal of 8 bases from V and 1 base from J, the junction contained 5 bases not matched to a gene. CDR1 SNHLY and CDR2 FYNNEI come from the germline V gene. The CDR3 is 17 amino acids.

This chain links TRBV5-5 with TRBJ2-1, with 10 bases that match TRBD2. The CDR3 is 14 amino acids. The J segment lost 8 bases and the V segment lost 4 bases, leaving 6 bases of the junction unmatched. Germline V gene sequence: CDR1 SGHKS, CDR2 YYEKEE (reference sequence). Here the CDR3 DNA reads TGTGCCAGCAGCACCCCTAGCGGGAGCGATGAGCAGTTCTTC. Its translation: CASSTPSGSDEQFF.

The chain has TRBV27 and TRBJ1-6; D is ambiguous. The CDR3 consists of 13 residues. CDR1 and CDR2 (germline): MNHEY, SMNVEV (reference sequence). V was cut by 5 bases and J by 9 bases, with 11 bases left in between. This CDR3 reads CASSTGSLSPLHF. The CDR3 DNA reads as TGTGCCAGCAGTACCGGGAGCCTTTCACCCCTCCACTTT.

This chain uses TRBV20-1 with TRBJ2-5, with 7 bases that match TRBD2. Trimming took 3 bases from V and 4 from J; bases not matched to a gene: 14. Germline V gene data show CDR1 as DFQATT and CDR2 as SNEGSKA (reference sequence). The CDR3 spans 16 residues. CDR3 amino acids: CSARDPRSGDLETQYF. CDR3 in DNA: TGCAGTGCTAGGGACCCTAGGAGCGGGGACCTAGAGACCCAGTACTTC.

This clonotype has just a few counts. The chain uses TRBV24-1 and TRBJ1-1; D uncertain. The CDR3 totals 16 residues. Between the trimmed V and J ends, which lost 6 bases and 5 bases, there was a span of 21 bases. Germline CDR1 KGHDR, CDR2 SFDVKD. The CDR3 is CATSSVKVGRRTEAFF. The CDR3 coding sequence is TGTGCCACCAGTTCCGTGAAAGTCGGGCGAAGGACTGAAGCTTTCTTT.